This TCR beta chain was recorded in a study of neurological immune-mediated disorders. Points from the study as a whole: HTLV-1-associated myelopathy had the most TCR clonal expansion, whereas multiple sclerosis had the least (lower than in healthy controls).

Between the trimmed V and J ends, which lost 2 bases and 3 bases, there was a span of 11 bases. The CDR3 sequence is 14 residues long. The germline gives CDR1 WNHNN, CDR2 SYGVQD (reference sequence). The cDNA was generated by 5'RACE with 10-nucleotide random UMIs. TCRdb called the 5' RACE reads again in MiXCR, with one record for every CDR3 protein. The data hold tens of thousands of distinct CDR3 sequences, with 7% to 8% observed a single time. There are many counts of this clonotype. What it recognizes is unknown. Healthy controls were blood bank volunteers in Maryland, USA. The gene calls are TRBV10-1 and TRBJ2-7; D is unclear. This sequence originates from a middle-aged woman in good health. Sequencing was done on a sample of PBMCs. This CDR3 reads CASSEGNGLYEQYF. DNA for the CDR3: TGCGCCAGCAGTGAGGGAAATGGGCTCTACGAGCAGTACTTC.